A selection of T cell receptor beta chains follows, all from one sample in a study of blood T cell repertoires in COVID-19. Assay: immunoSEQ multiplex PCR; the TCRdb copy retains only in-frame clones and omits some. In the table there are fewer than 200,000 clones, about 86% of which are singletons. The specimen sequenced was peripheral blood. These receptors all stem from a man in his forties or fifties with active or convalescent COVID-19. Each CDR3 is given with its conserved first and last residue. A D gene is named only where the DNA matches it firmly.

v_call: TRBV29-1
j_call: TRBJ1-3
d_call: NA
cdr3_aa: CSVEEGAGNTIYF
cdr3_nt: TGCAGCGTTGAAGAAGGGGCTGGAAACACCATATATTTT

v_call: TRBV15
j_call: TRBJ2-1
d_call: TRBD1
cdr3_aa: CATHRQGNEQFF
cdr3_nt: TGTGCCACCCACAGACAGGGAAATGAGCAGTTCTTC

v_call: TRBV7-6
j_call: TRBJ2-2
d_call: NA
cdr3_aa: CASSLKGRGFTGELFF
cdr3_nt: TGTGCCAGCAGCTTAAAAGGCCGGGGTTTTACCGGGGAGCTGTTTTTT

v_call: TRBV5-6
j_call: TRBJ1-2
d_call: NA
cdr3_aa: CASTGQQYKYGYTF
cdr3_nt: TGTGCCAGCACCGGACAGCAGTACAAGTATGGCTACACCTTC

v_call: TRBV4-1
j_call: TRBJ2-1
d_call: NA
cdr3_aa: CASSQGARLSNEQFF
cdr3_nt: TGCGCCAGCAGCCAAGGGGCAAGGCTCAGCAATGAGCAGTTCTTC

v_call: TRBV28
j_call: TRBJ1-4
d_call: TRBD1
cdr3_aa: CASSTGGQLNNEKLFF
cdr3_nt: TGTGCCAGCAGTACCGGGGGACAGCTTAATAATGAAAAACTGTTTTTT

v_call: TRBV27
j_call: TRBJ2-3
d_call: TRBD2
cdr3_aa: CASGTSGGSTDTQYF
cdr3_nt: TGTGCCAGCGGGACTAGCGGAGGAAGCACAGATACGCAGTATTTT

v_call: TRBV12-3/TRBV12-4
j_call: TRBJ1-4
d_call: NA
cdr3_aa: CASSFSYSEKLFF
cdr3_nt: TGTGCCAGCAGTTTTTCCTATAGTGAAAAACTGTTTTTT

v_call: TRBV14
j_call: TRBJ2-4
d_call: NA
cdr3_aa: CASSPNRVGIQYF
cdr3_nt: TGTGCCAGCAGCCCCAATCGCGTCGGCATTCAGTACTTC

v_call: TRBV6-1
j_call: TRBJ1-5
d_call: NA
cdr3_aa: CASSEAGGNQPQHF
cdr3_nt: TGTGCCAGCAGTGAAGCGGGAGGGAATCAGCCCCAGCATTTT

v_call: TRBV6-5
j_call: TRBJ2-3
d_call: NA
cdr3_aa: CASSPQLAGTDTQYF
cdr3_nt: TGTGCCAGCAGTCCCCAACTAGCAGGCACAGATACGCAGTATTTT

v_call: TRBV11-1
j_call: TRBJ1-6
d_call: NA
cdr3_aa: CASSVGSSYNSPLHF
cdr3_nt: TGTGCCAGCAGCGTGGGGAGCTCCTATAATTCACCCCTCCACTTT

v_call: TRBV10-3
j_call: TRBJ2-2
d_call: NA
cdr3_aa: CAIEQGPNTGELFF
cdr3_nt: TGTGCCATCGAGCAGGGGCCGAACACCGGGGAGCTGTTTTTT

v_call: TRBV19
j_call: TRBJ1-6
d_call: NA
cdr3_aa: CATRQVDNSPLHF
cdr3_nt: TGTGCCACCCGACAGGTCGATAATTCACCCCTCCACTTT

v_call: TRBV4-1
j_call: TRBJ1-2
d_call: NA
cdr3_aa: CASSQGGGPLGYTF
cdr3_nt: TGCGCCAGCAGCCAAGGCGGGGGACCTCTTGGCTACACCTTC

v_call: TRBV5-4
j_call: TRBJ2-5
d_call: TRBD2
cdr3_aa: CASSLARSGSPETQYF
cdr3_nt: TGTGCCAGCAGCTTGGCCAGGAGCGGGAGCCCTGAGACCCAGTACTTC

v_call: TRBV9
j_call: TRBJ2-1
d_call: TRBD2
cdr3_aa: CASSFRSGGALDEQFF
cdr3_nt: TGTGCCAGCAGCTTCCGAAGCGGGGGGGCCTTGGATGAGCAGTTCTTC

v_call: TRBV2
j_call: TRBJ2-2
d_call: NA
cdr3_aa: CASSVGGGNTGELFF
cdr3_nt: TGTGCCAGCAGTGTAGGGGGGGGTAACACCGGGGAGCTGTTTTTT

v_call: TRBV6-5
j_call: TRBJ1-3
d_call: NA
cdr3_aa: CASSLQTSGNTIYF
cdr3_nt: TGTGCCAGCAGTTTACAAACCTCTGGAAACACCATATATTTT

v_call: TRBV6-5
j_call: TRBJ2-3
d_call: NA
cdr3_aa: CASKTGHPSTDTQYF
cdr3_nt: TGTGCCAGCAAAACGGGACACCCCAGCACAGATACGCAGTATTTT